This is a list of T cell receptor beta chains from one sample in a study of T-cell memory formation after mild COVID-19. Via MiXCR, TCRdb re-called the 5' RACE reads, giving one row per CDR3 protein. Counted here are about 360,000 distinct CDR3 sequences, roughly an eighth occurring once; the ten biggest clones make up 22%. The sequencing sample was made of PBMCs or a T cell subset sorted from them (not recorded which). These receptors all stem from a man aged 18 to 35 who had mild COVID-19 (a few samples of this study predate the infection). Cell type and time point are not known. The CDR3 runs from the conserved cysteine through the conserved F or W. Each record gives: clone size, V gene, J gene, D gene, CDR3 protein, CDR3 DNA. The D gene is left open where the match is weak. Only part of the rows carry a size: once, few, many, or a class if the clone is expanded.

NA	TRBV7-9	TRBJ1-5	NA	CASSSGPDTLGNQPQHF	TGTGCCAGCAGCTCCGGCCCGGACACCTTAGGGAATCAGCCCCAGCATTTT
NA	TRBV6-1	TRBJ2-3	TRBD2	CASTSGGLTQYF	TGTGCCAGCACTAGCGGGGGGCTTACGCAGTATTTT
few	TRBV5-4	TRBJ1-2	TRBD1	CASSLDPGQGLGYTF	TGTGCCAGCAGCTTGGACCCGGGACAGGGGCTTGGCTACACCTTC
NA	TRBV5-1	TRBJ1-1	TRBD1	CASSPEGQGNTEAFF	TGCGCCAGCAGCCCGGAGGGACAGGGGAACACTGAAGCTTTCTTT
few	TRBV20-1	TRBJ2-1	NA	CSARGMANEQFF	TGCAGTGCTAGAGGGATGGCCAATGAGCAGTTCTTC
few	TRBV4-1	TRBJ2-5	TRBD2	CASSQGGIQYF	TGCGCCAGCAGCCAGGGGGGGATCCAGTACTTC
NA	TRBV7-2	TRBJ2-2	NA	CASSRPLTGELFF	TGTGCCAGCAGCCGACCGTTAACCGGGGAGCTGTTTTTT
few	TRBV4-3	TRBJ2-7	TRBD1	CASSRTGTVKDEQYF	TGCGCCAGCAGCCGAACCGGGACAGTAAAGGACGAGCAGTACTTC
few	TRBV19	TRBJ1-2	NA	CASSILPGPFYGYTF	TGTGCCAGTAGTATACTACCGGGACCCTTCTATGGCTACACCTTC
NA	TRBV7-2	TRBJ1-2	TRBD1	CASSTTGGGYGYTF	TGTGCCAGCAGCACAACAGGGGGCGGCTATGGCTACACCTTC
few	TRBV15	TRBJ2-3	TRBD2	CATSVVAGGPDTQYF	TGTGCCACCAGCGTAGTAGCGGGGGGACCAGATACGCAGTATTTT
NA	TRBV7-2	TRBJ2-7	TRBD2	CASSPAGRLDEQYF	TGTGCCAGCAGCCCAGCGGGGCGGCTCGACGAGCAGTACTTC
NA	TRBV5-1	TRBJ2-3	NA	CASSFGVSPTDTQYF	TGCGCCAGCAGCTTCGGGGTTTCCCCCACAGATACGCAGTATTTT
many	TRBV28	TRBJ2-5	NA	CASSLIRRETQYF	TGTGCCAGCAGTTTAATTCGACGAGAGACCCAGTACTTC
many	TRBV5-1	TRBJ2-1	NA	CASSLGPGPNEQFF	TGCGCCAGCAGCTTGGGCCCGGGGCCCAATGAGCAGTTCTTC
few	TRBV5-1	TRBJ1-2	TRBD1	CASSLTRQGPLFGYTF	TGCGCCAGCAGCTTGACGAGACAGGGCCCTCTATTTGGCTACACCTTC
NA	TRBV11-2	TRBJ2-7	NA	CASSRRATLEQYF	TGTGCCAGCAGCCGCCGAGCGACCTTAGAGCAGTACTTC
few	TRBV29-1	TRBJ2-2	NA	CSAGGEGRNTGELFF	TGCAGCGCCGGAGGAGAGGGAAGGAACACCGGGGAGCTGTTTTTT
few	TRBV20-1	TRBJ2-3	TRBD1	CSARADRGSTDTQYF	TGCAGTGCTAGAGCCGACAGGGGAAGCACAGATACGCAGTATTTT
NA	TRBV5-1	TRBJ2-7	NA	CASSLGRGRMIYEQYF	TGCGCCAGCAGCTTGGGAAGGGGTAGAATGATCTACGAGCAGTACTTC
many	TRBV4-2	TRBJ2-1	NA	CASSQVLGNEQFF	TGTGCCAGCAGCCAAGTATTGGGGAATGAGCAGTTCTTC
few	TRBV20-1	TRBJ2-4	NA	CSARPLNIQYF	TGCAGTGCTAGACCCCTAAACATTCAGTACTTC
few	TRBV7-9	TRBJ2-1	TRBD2	CASSLGSLAGVDEQFF	TGTGCCAGCAGCTTAGGGTCTCTAGCGGGGGTGGATGAGCAGTTCTTC
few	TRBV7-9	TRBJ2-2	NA	CASSALSWATGELFF	TGTGCCAGCAGCGCTCTCTCCTGGGCCACCGGGGAGCTGTTTTTT
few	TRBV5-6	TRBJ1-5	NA	CASSPSGSYQPQHF	TGTGCCAGCAGCCCCTCCGGGAGTTATCAGCCCCAGCATTTT
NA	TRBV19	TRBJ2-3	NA	CASKGTPWDTQYF	TGTGCCAGTAAAGGGACGCCCTGGGATACGCAGTATTTT
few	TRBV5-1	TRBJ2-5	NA	CASSPGGFEETQYF	TGCGCCAGCAGCCCCGGGGGATTTGAGGAGACCCAGTACTTC
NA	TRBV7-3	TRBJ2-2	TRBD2	CASSPHPGLAGNTGELFF	TGTGCCAGCAGCCCACACCCCGGACTAGCGGGGAACACCGGGGAGCTGTTTTTT
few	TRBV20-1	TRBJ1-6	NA	CSARDREGFVRGSPLHF	TGCAGTGCTAGAGATAGGGAGGGTTTCGTTCGCGGTTCACCCCTCCACTTT
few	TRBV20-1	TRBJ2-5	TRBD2	CSGTLAGVSETQYF	TGCAGTGGCACACTAGCGGGGGTTTCAGAGACCCAGTACTTC
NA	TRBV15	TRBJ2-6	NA	CATSRDSGANVLTF	TGTGCCACCAGCCGGGACTCTGGGGCCAACGTCCTGACTTTC
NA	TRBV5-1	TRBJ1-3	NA	CASSLDAWDLSGNTIYF	TGCGCCAGCAGCTTGGACGCGTGGGATCTCTCTGGAAACACCATATATTTT
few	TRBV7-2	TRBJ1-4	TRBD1	CASSVRTGSNEKLFF	TGTGCCAGCAGCGTGAGGACAGGGAGTAACGAAAAACTGTTTTTT
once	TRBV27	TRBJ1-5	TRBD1	CASSTEGQSNQPQHF	TGTGCCAGCAGTACTGAGGGACAGAGCAATCAGCCCCAGCATTTT
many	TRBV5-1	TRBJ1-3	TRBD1	CASSYRPEARGGNTIYF	TGCGCCAGCAGCTATCGTCCCGAAGCCAGGGGGGGAAACACCATATATTTT
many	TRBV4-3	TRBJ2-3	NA	CASSQDLGTLLGPSTDTQYF	TGCGCCAGCAGCCAAGATCTGGGGACTCTTTTAGGACCCAGCACAGATACGCAGTATTTT
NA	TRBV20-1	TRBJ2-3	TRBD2	CSALGLAGRADTQYF	TGCAGTGCCCTCGGACTAGCGGGGAGGGCAGATACGCAGTATTTT
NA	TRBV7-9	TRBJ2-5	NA	CALPGDQETQYF	TGTGCCCTACCAGGGGACCAAGAGACCCAGTACTTC
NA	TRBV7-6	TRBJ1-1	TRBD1	CASSPGGARAFF	TGTGCCAGCAGCCCAGGGGGGGCTCGGGCTTTCTTT
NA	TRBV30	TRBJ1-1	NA	CAWSVASRYTEAFF	TGTGCCTGGAGTGTGGCAAGTAGATACACTGAAGCTTTCTTT
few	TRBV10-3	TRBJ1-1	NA	CATERGQLNTEAFF	TGTGCCACCGAGCGTGGTCAGCTGAACACTGAAGCTTTCTTT
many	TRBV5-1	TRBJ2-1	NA	CASSQDPGHGYNEQFF	TGCGCCAGCAGCCAGGATCCGGGACATGGGTACAATGAGCAGTTCTTC
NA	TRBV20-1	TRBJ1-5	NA	CSARQNPDQPQHF	TGCAGTGCTAGACAGAACCCAGATCAGCCCCAGCATTTT
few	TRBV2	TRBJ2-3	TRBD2	CASQLGGGTDTQYF	TGTGCCAGCCAATTGGGGGGGGGCACAGATACGCAGTATTTT
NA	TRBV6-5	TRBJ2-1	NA	CASSYSPGSYNEQFF	TGTGCCAGCAGTTACTCGCCGGGCTCCTACAATGAGCAGTTCTTC
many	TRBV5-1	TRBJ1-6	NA	CASSPPAAGGNSPLHF	TGCGCCAGCAGCCCTCCCGCCGCTGGGGGTAATTCACCCCTCCACTTT
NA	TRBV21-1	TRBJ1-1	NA	CASSKAPGQGPEAFF	TGTGCCAGCAGCAAAGCCCCGGGACAGGGACCCGAAGCTTTCTTT
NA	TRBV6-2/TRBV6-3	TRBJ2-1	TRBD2	CASSKSGGTYNEQFF	TGTGCCAGCAGCAAGAGCGGGGGAACCTACAATGAGCAGTTCTTC
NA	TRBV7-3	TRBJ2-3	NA	CASSLGGRGLTDTQYF	TGTGCCAGCAGCTTAGGGGGCCGGGGCCTGACAGATACGCAGTATTTT
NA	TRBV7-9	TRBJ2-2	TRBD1	CASTVRQGIDTGELFF	TGTGCCAGCACCGTTAGACAGGGGATCGACACCGGGGAGCTGTTTTTT
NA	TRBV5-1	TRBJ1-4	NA	CASSLVLGGGNEKLFF	TGCGCCAGCAGCTTGGTGCTTGGGGGTGGCAACGAAAAACTGTTTTTT
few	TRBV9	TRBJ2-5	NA	CASSVRGTQETQYF	TGTGCCAGCAGCGTACGGGGGACCCAAGAGACCCAGTACTTC
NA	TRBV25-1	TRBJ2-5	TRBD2	CASSAGRGDIKETQYF	TGTGCCAGCAGTGCGGGGCGGGGGGACATAAAAGAGACCCAGTACTTC